Shown below are 29 T cell receptor beta chains from a single sample sequenced in a study of T cells in Graves' hyperthyroidism and ophthalmopathy. Researchers amplified the TCR beta CDR3 regions from RNA transcripts. HTBI primers were the set used in a first-round RT-PCR of the TCR CDR3. TCRdb analysed the multiplex PCR reads with MiXCR anew, one entry per CDR3 protein. The table has some 320,000 distinct CDR3 sequences, about an eighth seen once. Sequenced sample: blood. The source is a woman aged 40 to 50 with Graves' ophthalmopathy.

The chain carries TRBV20-1 and TRBJ2-7, with D possibly TRBD2 on 7 matching bases. V dropped 7 bases and J dropped 0 bases, with 13 bases sitting between them. Looked up from germline, CDR1 is DFQATT and CDR2 is SNEGSKA (reference sequence). The CDR3 is 13 amino acids. The DNA for the CDR3 is TGCAGTGTCCAGGGGAGGGTCTCCTACGAGCAGTACTTC. It codes for CSVQGRVSYEQYF.

This clonotype appeared a few times. A much larger clone differs by one base, so this may be a read error. The chain recombines TRBV20-1 with TRBJ1-1, with unresolved D. This CDR3 has 12 amino acids. CDR1 and CDR2 (germline): DFQATT, SNEGSKA (reference sequence). Trimming removed 1 base at V and 4 bases at J, with 7 bases between. The CDR3 protein is CSARASATEAFF. The CDR3 coding sequence is TGCAGTGCTAGAGCGAGTGCCACTGAAGCTTTCTTT.

This clonotype was seen a few times. The chain carries TRBV6-2 or TRBV6-3 and TRBJ1-6; D not certain. This CDR3 has 14 amino acids. V was shortened by 2 bases and J by 6 bases, with 8 bases between the two germline ends. From germline, CDR1 is MNHEY and CDR2 SVGEGT. CDR3 sequence: CASSYDLGNSPLHF. The CDR3 region has the DNA TGTGCCAGCAGTTACGACCTCGGTAATTCACCCCTCCACTTT.

This clonotype was seen many times. The rearrangement uses TRBV28 and TRBJ1-1; the match to TRBD1 covers 8 bases. J was trimmed by 3 bases and V by 4 bases; bases with no gene match: 10. The germline gives CDR1 MDHEN, CDR2 SYDVKM. CDR3 length equals 16 residues. This CDR3 is CASSSIRGRWDTEAFF. CDR3 coding DNA: TGTGCCAGCAGTTCTATCAGGGGGCGTTGGGACACTGAAGCTTTCTTT.

In this sample, this clonotype turned up many times. The chain is built from TRBV11-2 and TRBJ2-2; D not resolved. Germline V lookup: CDR1 SGHAT, CDR2 FQNNGV. V was pared by 5 bases and J by 4 bases, with 8 bases between. The CDR3 is 13 amino acids. CDR3 in amino acids: CASSPLTTGELFF. The CDR3 DNA is TGTGCCAGCAGCCCCCTTACCACCGGGGAGCTGTTTTTT. The full variable domain, in which reference TRBV11-2 and TRBJ2-2 provide the parts outside the CDR3, is EAGVAQSPRYKIIEKRQSVAFWCNPISGHATLYWYQQILGQGPKLLIQFQNNGVVDDSQLPKDRFSAERLKGVDSTLKIQPAKLEDSAVYLCASSPLTTGELFFGEGSRLTVL.

The sample holds a few counts of this clonotype. The J gene is TRBJ2-5, the V gene TRBV15, with D perhaps TRBD2 (5 bases). Looked up from germline, CDR1 is LNHNV and CDR2 is YYDKDF (reference sequence). The V end lost 1 base, the J end lost 2 bases, and 23 bases lay between the germline ends. The CDR3 runs to 19 residues. CDR3 coding DNA: TGTGCCACCAGCAGAGTAAAGGGCCGATTCGGGGTGGGACAAGAGACCCAGTACTTC. Protein product: CATSRVKGRFGVGQETQYF.

This clonotype was counted a few times. The chain's CDR3 is CASSTRGLNTEAFF. DNA of the CDR3: TGTGCCAGCTCAACCAGGGGATTGAACACTGAAGCTTTCTTT. The rearrangement links TRBV18 to TRBJ1-1; D perhaps matches TRBD1 (6 bases). CDR1 is KGHSH, CDR2 LQKENI, per germline. The V gene lost 5 bases and the J gene lost 0 bases, with 10 bases spanning the gap. The CDR3 is made up of 14 amino acids.

This clonotype was found a few times. The V call is TRBV24-1, the J call TRBJ2-3; 10 nucleotides line up with TRBD1. The CDR3 sequence is 15 residues long. Germline lookup yields CDR1 KGHDR and CDR2 SFDVKD. V gave up 5 bases and J gave up 5 bases; unmatched junction bases: 6. The CDR3 reads CATSGAGTGEDTQYF. The CDR3 DNA follows: TGTGCCACCAGTGGAGCCGGGACAGGGGAAGATACGCAGTATTTT.

This clonotype was seen repeatedly, ten times or more. This chain joins TRBV7-9 and TRBJ1-4; 9 nucleotides agree with TRBD1. From germline, CDR1 is SEHNR and CDR2 FQNEAQ (reference sequence). The CDR3 sequence is 14 residues long. V lost 5 bases to trimming and J lost 7 bases; unmatched junction nucleotides: 5. The CDR3 bases are TGTGCCAGCAGCATGGGACAGGGTCTTGAAAAACTGTTTTTT. This codes for CASSMGQGLEKLFF.

The chain carries TRBV5-5 and TRBJ2-7; possibly TRBD2 for D (5 bases). Trimming removed 0 bases from V and 0 bases from J, with 7 bases in between. Per germline, CDR1 SGHKS and CDR2 YYEKEE (reference sequence). The CDR3 length is 14 residues. This chain's CDR3 is CASSLDTSSYEQYF. CDR3 nucleotides: TGTGCCAGCAGCTTGGATACTAGCTCCTACGAGCAGTACTTC.

The rearrangement uses TRBV29-1 and TRBJ2-7, with D possibly being TRBD2 (6 bases). Germline V gives CDR1 SQVTM, CDR2 ANQGSEA. The CDR3 consists of 15 residues. V lost 4 bases and J lost 5, with 21 bases in between. As DNA, the CDR3 is TGCAGCGTTGCCCCTTGGAGGGCCAAAAGGAACGAGCAGTACTTC. Its protein product is CSVAPWRAKRNEQYF.

This clonotype was counted once. The V call is TRBV28, the J call TRBJ2-1; 14 nucleotides align to TRBD2. Trimming removed 5 bases from V and 13 bases from J; junction bases left unmatched: 13. Germline CDR1 is MDHEN and CDR2 is SYDVKM. The CDR3 covers 16 residues. The CDR3 loop is CASSKPTSGRAMNQFF. DNA for the CDR3: TGTGCCAGCAGTAAACCGACTAGCGGGAGGGCCATGAATCAGTTCTTC.

The chain combines TRBV24-1 with TRBJ2-1; the match to TRBD2 covers 11 bases. CDR3 size: 16 residues. The V and J ends lost 6 bases and 8 bases, in that order; junction bases with no gene match: 11. Germline CDR1 reads KGHDR; CDR2 reads SFDVKD. The CDR3 DNA reads TGTGCCACCAGTTCTACTAGCGGGAGTACTTGGGATGAGCAGTTCTTC. Translating it yields CATSSTSGSTWDEQFF.

This clonotype has a count of ten or more. The rearrangement links TRBV7-9 to TRBJ1-2; D call uncertain. CDR1 is SEHNR and CDR2 is FQNEAQ in the germline V gene (reference sequence). V was trimmed by 5 bases and J by 4 bases, leaving 14 bases between them. The CDR3 consists of 14 residues. Written as DNA, the CDR3 is TGTGCCAGCAGCAAGATCGGAGTCTCCTATGGCTACACCTTC. This translates into CASSKIGVSYGYTF.

This clonotype has only a few counts. The rearrangement joins TRBV20-1 to TRBJ1-5; 10 bases match TRBD1. Per germline, CDR1 DFQATT and CDR2 SNEGSKA (reference sequence). The CDR3 extends over 16 amino acids. Trimming removed 1 base from V and 6 bases from J; junction bases left unmatched: 9. CDR3 coding DNA: TGCAGTGCTAGAGCTTGGACAGGGGGTAGTATTCAGCCCCAGCATTTT. It yields the protein CSARAWTGGSIQPQHF.

This clonotype was seen many times. The chain uses TRBV6-1 and TRBJ2-3, with D perhaps given as TRBD1 or TRBD2 (5 bases each). CDR3 length equals 14 residues. Looked up from germline, CDR1 is MNHNS and CDR2 is SASEGT. Trimming left V 6 bases short and J 2 bases short, with 12 bases between. The CDR3 DNA is TGTGCCAGCAGAGAGGTCGGGGCCACAGATACGCAGTATTTT. Amino acids: CASREVGATDTQYF.

This clonotype appeared many times. This chain links TRBV30 with TRBJ1-5; D gene unclear. Trimming removed 0 bases at V and 5 bases at J, with 11 bases between. The CDR3 consists of 14 residues. CDR1 and CDR2 from the germline V gene are GTSNPN and SVGIG (reference sequence). The CDR3 nucleotides read TGTGCCTGGAGTGTGGGCCGGGTTCATCAGCCCCAGCATTTT. It yields the protein CAWSVGRVHQPQHF.

This clonotype was detected many times. This sequence joins TRBV28 and TRBJ2-7; no definite D call. With 4 bases removed from V and 3 bases from J, the gap between germline ends came to 4 bases. This CDR3 is built from 11 residues. CDR1 is MDHEN, CDR2 SYDVKM, per germline. The CDR3 nucleotides are TGTGCCAGCAGTTCTAACTACGAGCAGTACTTC. Translated, it gives CASSSNYEQYF.

This chain joins TRBV11-1 and TRBJ2-6; TRBD2 is a possible D gene (5 bases). Germline CDR1 SGHAT, CDR2 FQDESV (reference sequence). V was shortened by 1 base and J by 3 bases, with 10 bases between the two germline ends. This CDR3 comprises 16 residues. This chain's CDR3 is CASSLVRGYGANVLTF. In DNA form, the CDR3 reads TGTGCCAGCAGCTTAGTTCGAGGGTATGGGGCCAACGTCCTGACTTTC.

This clonotype was observed a few times. The CDR3: CASSDRGNYNEQFF. The CDR3 region has the DNA TGTGCCAGCAGCGACAGGGGGAACTACAATGAGCAGTTCTTC. This chain joins TRBV6-1 and TRBJ2-1, with 9 bases that match TRBD1. Germline V lookup: CDR1 MNHNS, CDR2 SASEGT. The length of the CDR3 is 14 residues. V lost 6 bases and J lost 3; bases outside the gene matches: 3.

This clonotype has ten or more counts. This sequence joins TRBV2 and TRBJ1-6; 7 nucleotides line up with TRBD1. Germline values: CDR1 SNHLY, CDR2 FYNNEI. This CDR3 has 14 residues. The junction had 8 bases not matched to a gene; V was cut back by 8 bases and J by 7 bases. For the CDR3, the DNA is TGTGCCAGCGGGCTCGACAGGGTGAATTCACCCCTCCACTTT. Protein sequence: CASGLDRVNSPLHF.

The V gene is TRBV20-1, the J gene TRBJ2-5, with D hard to call. This CDR3 is built from 13 residues. Germline CDR1 and CDR2: DFQATT and SNEGSKA (reference sequence). The germline V and J ends were trimmed by 2 bases and 2 bases, with 9 bases remaining between them. The CDR3 spells CSARPPEQETQYF. The DNA for the CDR3 is TGCAGTGCTAGACCCCCGGAACAAGAGACCCAGTACTTC.

This clonotype has at least ten counts. As DNA, the CDR3 is TGTGCCAGCAGTTTATCTGGTTCTTCATGGTACACTGAAGCTTTCTTT. Residues: CASSLSGSSWYTEAFF. The genes are TRBV28 and TRBJ1-1; no clear D. This CDR3 is 16 amino acids long. Trimming shortened V by 1 base and J by 3 bases, and 15 bases separated the two germline ends. Germline-derived CDR1 and CDR2 are MDHEN and SYDVKM.

This clonotype occurred many times. This chain connects TRBV20-1 to TRBJ1-5; D is possibly TRBD1 (5 bases). There are 15 residues in the CDR3. Germline lookup yields CDR1 DFQATT and CDR2 SNEGSKA (reference sequence). Trimming removed 3 bases from V and 6 bases from J, with 18 bases in between. CDR3 in amino acids: CSASPPGAGGQPQHF. The CDR3 DNA follows: TGCAGTGCTAGTCCCCCCGGGGCCGGAGGTCAGCCCCAGCATTTT.

V is TRBV20-1 and J is TRBJ2-7; D gene ambiguous. CDR1 and CDR2 from the germline V gene are DFQATT and SNEGSKA (reference sequence). Trimming left V 6 bases short and J 0 bases short, with 12 bases between. The CDR3 is 13 residues long. The CDR3 loop is CSAEQESSYEQYF. In nucleotides, the CDR3 is TGCAGTGCCGAGCAAGAAAGCTCCTACGAGCAGTACTTC.

Turning to this clonotype: At one end, the junction sequence differs from germline, possibly due to a read error. The chain has TRBV2 and TRBJ2-5; 9 positions match TRBD1. The CDR3 loop spans 14 amino acids. Germline V gene sequence: CDR1 SNHLY, CDR2 FYNNEI. DNA for the CDR3: TGTGCCAGCAGGAGGGACAGGGTCCAAGAGACCCAGTGCTTC. Translation gives CASRRDRVQETQCF.

Concerning this clonotype: Since a much larger clone is just one base distant, this may be a read error. The V and J genes are TRBV24-1 and TRBJ2-1; 8 bases agree with TRBD1. With 9 bases clipped from V and 2 bases from J, the junction kept 17 bases outside the gene matches. Germline loops: CDR1 KGHDR, CDR2 SFDVKD. CDR3 length equals 18 residues. The CDR3 loop reads CATLTGDAFPSTYNEQFF. CDR3 DNA sequence: TGTGCCACCCTGACAGGGGACGCCTTCCCCTCGACCTACAATGAGCAGTTCTTC.

This clonotype has at least ten counts. The chain carries TRBV12-3 or TRBV12-4 and TRBJ1-1, with 8 bases aligning to TRBD1. Trimming cost V 5 bases and J 3 bases; bases outside gene matches: 5. This CDR3 region has 14 residues. Here the CDR3 DNA reads TGTGCCAGCAGTGACAGGGGTCGGGACACTGAAGCTTTCTTT. It is translated as CASSDRGRDTEAFF.

This clonotype came up a few times. J is TRBJ2-5 and V is TRBV20-1; 15 bases align to TRBD2. J gave up 5 bases and V 0 bases, and 7 bases lay outside the gene matches. Germline lookup yields CDR1 DFQATT and CDR2 SNEGSKA (reference sequence). The CDR3 runs 17 residues. The CDR3 loop reads CSARDRTSGRGTETQYF. For the CDR3, the DNA is TGCAGTGCTAGAGACCGGACTAGCGGGAGGGGTACGGAGACCCAGTACTTC.